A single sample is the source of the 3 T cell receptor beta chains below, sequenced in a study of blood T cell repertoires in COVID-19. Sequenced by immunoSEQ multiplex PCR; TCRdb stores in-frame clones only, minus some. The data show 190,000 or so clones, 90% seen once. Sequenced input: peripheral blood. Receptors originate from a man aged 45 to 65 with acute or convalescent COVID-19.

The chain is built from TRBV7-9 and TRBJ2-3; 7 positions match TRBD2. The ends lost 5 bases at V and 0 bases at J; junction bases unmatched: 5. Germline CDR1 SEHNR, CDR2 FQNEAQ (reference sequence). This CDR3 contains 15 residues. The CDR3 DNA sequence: TGTGCCAGCAGCCCGAGGGACTACAGCACAGATACGCAGTATTTT. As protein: CASSPRDYSTDTQYF.

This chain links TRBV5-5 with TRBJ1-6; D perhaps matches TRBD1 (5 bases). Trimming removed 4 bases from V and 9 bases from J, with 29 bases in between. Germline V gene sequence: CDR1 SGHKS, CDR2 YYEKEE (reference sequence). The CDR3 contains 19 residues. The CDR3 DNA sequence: TGTGCCAGCAGCCGGGGGGGATCCCAGGGCCTAGGCTACGTTTCACCCCTCCACTTT. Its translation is CASSRGGSQGLGYVSPLHF.

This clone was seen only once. CDR3 DNA: TGCAGCGTATCGGTTGGCTACAATGAGCAGTTCTTC. Protein product: CSVSVGYNEQFF. The V and J genes are TRBV29-1 and TRBJ2-1, with D unresolved. V shed 6 bases and J shed 3 bases, with 9 bases lying between them. This CDR3 has 12 residues. CDR1 is SQVTM, CDR2 ANQGSEA, per germline.